One and the same sample provided the 26 T cell receptor beta chains below, sequenced in a study of CD8 T cells in Susac syndrome. With random hexamers, 0.5 to 1 ug RNA was reverse transcribed. TCRdb analysed the immunoSEQ multiplex PCR reads with MiXCR anew, one entry per CDR3 protein. Here the sample spans fewer than 200,000 distinct CDR3 sequences, around 96% being singletons. The specimen sequenced was CD4+ T cells from PBMCs. These TCRs come from a human donor in good health.

The chain recombines TRBV29-1 with TRBJ2-3, with D possibly being TRBD2 (6 bases). Trimming cost V 6 bases and J 2 bases, with 12 bases left between them. The CDR3 contains 13 residues. Germline CDR1 SQVTM, CDR2 ANQGSEA. CDR3 sequence (DNA): TGCAGCGTGGCGGGGAAACTCACAGATACGCAGTATTTT. It yields the protein CSVAGKLTDTQYF.

V usage is TRBV20-1 and J usage is TRBJ1-1; tentatively, D is TRBD1 (5 bases). Germline V gene data show CDR1 as DFQATT and CDR2 as SNEGSKA (reference sequence). The CDR3 loop spans 13 amino acids. Trimming shortened V by 5 bases and J by 7 bases, and 17 bases separated the two germline ends. CDR3 in amino acids: CSALTGQGGEAFF. The CDR3 DNA sequence: TGCAGTGCTCTAACAGGCCAGGGCGGTGAAGCTTTCTTT.

This clonotype was seen once. This sequence joins TRBV30 and TRBJ1-5, with D possibly TRBD1 on 5 matching bases. Germline V gene data show CDR1 as GTSNPN and CDR2 as SVGIG (reference sequence). The V end lost 2 bases, the J end lost 5 bases, and 10 bases lay between the germline ends. This CDR3 comprises 13 residues. In nucleotides, the CDR3 is TGTGCCTGGAGTAGGAGGGGCGATCAGCCCCAGCATTTT. This sequence encodes CAWSRRGDQPQHF.

This chain uses TRBV20-1 with TRBJ2-5; TRBD1 matches at 9 bases. The V gene end was trimmed by 4 bases and the J gene end by 5 bases; junction bases not matched to a gene: 5. CDR3 length equals 13 residues. Germline lookup yields CDR1 DFQATT and CDR2 SNEGSKA (reference sequence). The chain's CDR3 is CSANRGPRETQYF. CDR3 nucleotide sequence: TGCAGTGCTAACAGGGGGCCACGGGAGACCCAGTACTTC.

The chain is built from TRBV6-2 or TRBV6-3 and TRBJ2-5; D is ambiguous. Germline V gene data show CDR1 as MNHEY and CDR2 as SVGEGT. The CDR3 runs 15 residues. Trimming took off 0 bases at V and 4 bases at J, with 12 bases between the two ends. The CDR3 region is CASSYSARRRETQYF. In DNA, the CDR3 is TGTGCCAGCAGTTACTCAGCCAGGCGAAGAGAGACCCAGTACTTC.

The CDR3, as DNA: TGTGCCAGCAGCTTGACTATGGGTTCCTACAATGAGCAGTTCTTC. Protein: CASSLTMGSYNEQFF. This chain joins TRBV13 and TRBJ2-1; D is perhaps TRBD2 (5 bases). V was trimmed by 3 bases and J by 1 base, leaving 10 bases between them. This CDR3 is built from 15 residues. Germline V gene sequence: CDR1 PRHDT, CDR2 FYEKMQ (reference sequence).

V is TRBV29-1 and J is TRBJ2-1, with a tentative D call TRBD1 (6 bases). The germline gives CDR1 SQVTM, CDR2 ANQGSEA. Trimming pared 7 bases from V and 9 bases from J, leaving 10 bases between. The CDR3 is 10 amino acids. CDR3 sequence (DNA): TGCAGCGCGGGACAAATTGAGCAGTTCTTC. Encoded protein: CSAGQIEQFF.

The genes are TRBV5-6 and TRBJ1-1, with D uncertain. Between the trimmed V and J ends, which lost 1 base and 8 bases, there was a span of 9 bases. In germline, CDR1 is SGHDT, CDR2 YYEEEE. This CDR3 is built from 12 residues. CDR3 DNA: TGTGCCAGCAGCTTGTGGAAGGGAGAAGCTTTCTTT. Protein product: CASSLWKGEAFF. Combining the CDR3 with reference TRBV5-6 and TRBJ1-1 gives the whole variable domain DAGVTQSPTHLIKTRGQQVTLRCSPKSGHDTVSWYQQALGQGPQFIFQYYEEEERQRGNFPDRFSGHQFPNYSSELNVNALLLGDSALYLCASSLWKGEAFFGQGTRLTVV.

The CDR3 coding sequence is TGTGCCAGCAGTTCCGCCCCACTAGCGGGCTTGCTAGAGCAGTTCTTC. This translates into CASSSAPLAGLLEQFF. The V gene is TRBV27, the J gene TRBJ2-1; 9 bases fit TRBD2. This CDR3 region has 16 residues. Unmatched junction bases numbered 14, after V lost 4 bases and J lost 10 bases. The germline CDR1 and CDR2 sequences are MNHEY and SMNVEV (reference sequence).

V is TRBV30 and J is TRBJ1-5; perhaps TRBD1 as D (5 bases). The CDR3 contains 17 residues. V was shortened by 0 bases and J by 2 bases, with 17 bases between the two germline ends. Germline-derived CDR1 and CDR2 are GTSNPN and SVGIG (reference sequence). CDR3 sequence reads: CAWSVRVGSGGNQPQHF. CDR3 bases: TGTGCCTGGAGTGTACGGGTTGGGTCGGGGGGCAATCAGCCCCAGCATTTT.

This chain joins TRBV2 and TRBJ1-2, with D perhaps TRBD1 (5 bases). Trimming left V 6 bases short and J 13 bases short, with 18 bases between. There are 12 residues in the CDR3. The V gene's germline CDR1 is SNHLY and CDR2 FYNNEI. CDR3 sequence reads: CASSVTGSGSTF. The CDR3 DNA reads TGTGCCAGCAGCGTTACAGGCTCCGGTAGCACCTTC.

The chain combines TRBV2 with TRBJ1-2; D perhaps matches TRBD1 (5 bases). The CDR3 consists of 14 residues. The germline V gene encodes CDR1 SNHLY and CDR2 FYNNEI. V was clipped by 7 bases and J by 0 bases, with 12 bases between them. The CDR3 sequence: CASTRVGANYGYTF. The CDR3, as DNA: TGTGCCAGCACCAGGGTGGGAGCTAACTATGGCTACACCTTC.

The chain carries TRBV6-2 or TRBV6-3 and TRBJ2-2, with D perhaps given as TRBD1 or TRBD2 (5 bases each). The CDR3 runs to 15 residues. V was clipped by 2 bases and J by 4 bases, with 11 bases between them. Germline CDR1 reads MNHEY; CDR2 reads SVGEGT. CDR3 loop: CASSYLRAGTGELFF. CDR3 DNA: TGTGCCAGCAGTTACCTCAGGGCGGGCACCGGGGAGCTGTTTTTT.

The J gene is TRBJ1-5, the V gene TRBV18; D call uncertain. Per the germline V gene, CDR1 is KGHSH and CDR2 is LQKENI. The CDR3 length is 13 residues. V was trimmed by 3 bases and J by 7 bases, leaving 10 bases between them. CDR3 loop: CASSPGADQPQHF. CDR3 nucleotide sequence: TGTGCCAGCTCACCGGGAGCGGACCAGCCCCAGCATTTT.

V and J are TRBV6-6 and TRBJ1-1; D is possibly TRBD1 (5 bases). This CDR3 has 13 amino acids. Trimming took off 3 bases at V and 3 bases at J, with 8 bases between the two ends. Germline lookup yields CDR1 MNHNY and CDR2 SVGAGI (reference sequence). CDR3 loop: CASSYRRDTEAFF. The DNA of the CDR3 is TGTGCCAGCAGTTATCGCAGGGACACTGAAGCTTTCTTT.

This chain connects TRBV29-1 to TRBJ2-7; D remains ambiguous. Germline V gene sequence: CDR1 SQVTM, CDR2 ANQGSEA. V lost 4 bases to trimming and J lost 3 bases, with 10 bases between them. The CDR3 is made up of 12 amino acids. The CDR3 nucleotides are TGCAGCGTTGTTCTCCACCACTACGAGCAGTACTTC. Encoded protein: CSVVLHHYEQYF.

The chain is built from TRBV30 and TRBJ1-2; unclear D gene. Germline CDR1 and CDR2: GTSNPN and SVGIG (reference sequence). The CDR3 extends over 12 amino acids. V was trimmed by 4 bases and J by 4 bases, leaving 10 bases between them. CDR3 sequence (DNA): TGTGCCTGGAACTGGGTTGGCTATGGCTACACCTTC. As protein: CAWNWVGYGYTF.

This clonotype was recorded a few times. The chain links TRBV12-3 or TRBV12-4 to TRBJ2-7; 13 bases map to TRBD2. Trimming took 6 bases from V and 4 from J; bases not matched to a gene: 3. CDR3 length: 14 residues. The CDR3, as DNA: TGTGCCAGCAGGGGGACTAGCGGGAATTACGAGCAGTACTTC. This encodes CASRGTSGNYEQYF.

V gene TRBV20-1 combines with J gene TRBJ2-5; D is unclear. CDR1 is DFQATT, CDR2 SNEGSKA, per germline (reference sequence). V lost 0 bases and J lost 5, with 4 bases in between. The CDR3 extends over 11 amino acids. CDR3 sequence: CSARDFETQYF. The CDR3 DNA reads as TGCAGTGCTAGAGACTTTGAGACCCAGTACTTC.

The V and J genes are TRBV5-1 and TRBJ2-1; 7 nucleotides line up with TRBD2. CDR3 length: 15 residues. J was trimmed by 9 bases and V by 0 bases; bases with no gene match: 9. The germline V gene has CDR1 SGHRS and CDR2 YFSETQ. The CDR3 is CASSLGGAGMAEQFF. In DNA form, the CDR3 reads TGCGCCAGCAGCTTGGGGGGAGCGGGAATGGCTGAGCAGTTCTTC.

The chain uses TRBV3-1 and TRBJ1-5; D may be TRBD1 (6 bases). The ends were cut back, 1 base at V and 9 bases at J, with 22 bases in the middle. CDR3 length equals 17 residues. Germline V CDR1 and CDR2: LGHDT, YNNKEL (reference sequence). The DNA of the CDR3 is TGTGCCAGCAGCCAAGGACCGGGACAAGGGACTGGTTGGCCCCAGCATTTT. This translates into CASSQGPGQGTGWPQHF.

The chain carries TRBV18 and TRBJ1-5; the match to TRBD1 covers 8 bases. From germline, CDR1 is KGHSH and CDR2 LQKENI. Trimming took 6 bases from V and 3 from J; bases not matched to a gene: 7. The CDR3 runs 15 residues. CDR3 sequence: CASSPDREDNQPQHF. The CDR3 DNA is TGTGCCAGCTCCCCGGACAGGGAGGACAATCAGCCCCAGCATTTT.

The chain combines TRBV28 with TRBJ1-1; 9 positions match TRBD1. The CDR3 length is 18 residues. J was trimmed by 5 bases and V by 7 bases; bases with no gene match: 20. From germline, CDR1 is MDHEN and CDR2 SYDVKM. In DNA, the CDR3 is TGTGCCAGCAACTTGCCCGCGACAGGGGGACTGAGGGGAACTGAAGCTTTCTTT. Encoded protein: CASNLPATGGLRGTEAFF.

The chain recombines TRBV18 with TRBJ2-5; D not resolved. The length of the CDR3 is 14 residues. CDR1 and CDR2 from the germline V gene are KGHSH and LQKENI. V gave up 1 base and J gave up 0 bases, with 6 bases separating them. CDR3 amino acids: CASSPRRDQETQYF. The CDR3 bases are TGTGCCAGCTCACCACGACGGGACCAAGAGACCCAGTACTTC.

The rearrangement joins TRBV4-2 to TRBJ2-7; 13 bases fit TRBD2. In germline, CDR1 is LGHNA, CDR2 YNFKEQ. This CDR3 has 16 amino acids. The V gene end was trimmed by 0 bases and the J gene end by 2 bases; junction bases not matched to a gene: 1. The CDR3 DNA reads as TGTGCCAGCAGCCAAGAACTAGCGGGAGGGCCCTACGAGCAGTACTTC. This gives the protein CASSQELAGGPYEQYF.

This clonotype was seen a single time. V is TRBV4-1 and J is TRBJ1-2; D is uncertain. CDR1 MGHRA and CDR2 YSYEKL come from the germline V gene. V lost 4 bases, J lost 3 bases, and 12 bases lay in between. The CDR3 length is 14 residues. The CDR3 nucleotides read TGCGCCAGCAGCCTCGACCGGGGAGACTATGGCTACACCTTC. Translation gives CASSLDRGDYGYTF.